The rows below give T cell receptor beta chains drawn from one sample of a study of beta chain features in type 1 diabetes. Profiled with immunoSEQ multiplex PCR; TCRdb holds only in-frame clones, not every one. The table shows some 190,000 clones, with around 7.9% occurring only once. Specimen: central memory CD4+ T cells from blood. The receptors originated from a man younger than 35 with type 1 diabetes. The CDR3 runs from the conserved cysteine through the conserved F or W. The order of the fields is D gene, clone size, V gene, J gene, CDR3 protein, CDR3 DNA. D genes are given only for firm matches. Part of the rows lack a size; the others show once, few, many or a class for expanded clones.

d_call: NA; clone_size: few; v_call: TRBV5-1; j_call: TRBJ2-2; cdr3_aa: CASSPLDKAAGELFF; cdr3_nt: TGCGCCAGCAGCCCGCTCGACAAGGCAGCCGGGGAGCTGTTTTTT
d_call: TRBD2; clone_size: NA; v_call: TRBV19; j_call: TRBJ2-5; cdr3_aa: CATLAGVETQYF; cdr3_nt: TGTGCCACCCTAGCGGGAGTTGAGACCCAGTACTTC
d_call: NA; clone_size: few; v_call: TRBV4-1; j_call: TRBJ2-4; cdr3_aa: CASSQLGASKNIQYF; cdr3_nt: TGCGCCAGCAGCCAACTGGGGGCGTCCAAAAACATTCAGTACTTC
d_call: NA; clone_size: NA; v_call: TRBV5-1; j_call: TRBJ1-2; cdr3_aa: CASSLTAGGHYTF; cdr3_nt: TGCGCCAGCAGCTTGACCGCTGGAGGCCACTACACCTTC
d_call: NA; clone_size: few; v_call: TRBV2; j_call: TRBJ1-5; cdr3_aa: CASSEAGEGSNQPQHF; cdr3_nt: TGTGCCAGCAGTGAAGCTGGGGAGGGTAGCAATCAGCCCCAGCATTTT
d_call: NA; clone_size: NA; v_call: TRBV2; j_call: TRBJ2-1; cdr3_aa: CASSGNSNEQFF; cdr3_nt: TGTGCCAGCAGTGGCAACTCCAATGAGCAGTTCTTC
d_call: NA; clone_size: few; v_call: TRBV11-2; j_call: TRBJ2-5; cdr3_aa: CASSLGQVRETQYF; cdr3_nt: TGTGCCAGCAGCTTAGGGCAGGTTCGAGAGACCCAGTACTTC
d_call: TRBD1; clone_size: NA; v_call: TRBV18; j_call: TRBJ2-7; cdr3_aa: CASFKQGANEQYF; cdr3_nt: TGTGCCAGCTTCAAACAGGGGGCGAACGAGCAGTACTTC
d_call: TRBD1; clone_size: NA; v_call: TRBV9; j_call: TRBJ1-2; cdr3_aa: CASSVGGQGDGYTF; cdr3_nt: TGTGCCAGCAGCGTAGGGGGACAGGGGGATGGCTACACCTTC
d_call: NA; clone_size: medium-sized; v_call: TRBV25-1; j_call: TRBJ2-7; cdr3_aa: CASSESTYEQYF; cdr3_nt: TGTGCCAGCAGTGAATCAACCTACGAGCAGTACTTC
d_call: NA; clone_size: few; v_call: TRBV5-1; j_call: TRBJ2-5; cdr3_aa: CASSLASGEETQYF; cdr3_nt: TGCGCCAGCAGCTTGGCCTCAGGGGAGGAGACCCAGTACTTC
d_call: NA; clone_size: few; v_call: TRBV28; j_call: TRBJ2-1; cdr3_aa: CASTVPFCSYNEQFF; cdr3_nt: TGTGCCAGCACCGTCCCCTTTTGCTCCTACAATGAGCAGTTCTTC
d_call: TRBD1; clone_size: once; v_call: TRBV6-5; j_call: TRBJ1-5; cdr3_aa: CASRGTGGNQPQHF; cdr3_nt: TGTGCCAGCAGGGGGACAGGGGGAAATCAGCCCCAGCATTTT
d_call: NA; clone_size: NA; v_call: TRBV5-4; j_call: TRBJ1-1; cdr3_aa: CASSLERRGGGAFF; cdr3_nt: TGTGCCAGCAGCTTGGAGCGTCGGGGCGGGGGAGCTTTCTTT
d_call: TRBD1; clone_size: few; v_call: TRBV28; j_call: TRBJ1-2; cdr3_aa: CASRQGDYGYTF; cdr3_nt: TGTGCCAGCAGACAGGGGGACTATGGCTACACCTTC